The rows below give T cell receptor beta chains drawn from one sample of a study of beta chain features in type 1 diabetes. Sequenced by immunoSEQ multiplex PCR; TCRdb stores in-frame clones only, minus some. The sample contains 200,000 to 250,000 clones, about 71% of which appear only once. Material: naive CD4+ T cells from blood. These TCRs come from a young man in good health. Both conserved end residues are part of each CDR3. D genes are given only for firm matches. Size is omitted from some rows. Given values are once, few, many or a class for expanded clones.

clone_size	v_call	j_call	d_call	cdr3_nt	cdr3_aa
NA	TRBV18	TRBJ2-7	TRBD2	TGTGCCAGCTCACCCTATACTAGCGGGAGGGCCTACGAGCAGTACTTC	CASSPYTSGRAYEQYF
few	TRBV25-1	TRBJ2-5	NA	TGTGCCAGCAGTGTAAACGGGGGGCCCTCGGGGACCCAGTACTTC	CASSVNGGPSGTQYF
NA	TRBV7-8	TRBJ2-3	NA	TGTGCCAGCAGCTTAGAGATTACGCAGTATTTT	CASSLEITQYF
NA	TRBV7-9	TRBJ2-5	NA	TGTGCCAGCAGCCCCAAGTCGGTCCAAGAGACCCAGTACTTC	CASSPKSVQETQYF
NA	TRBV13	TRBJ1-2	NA	TGTGCCAGCAGTCTCCGGACAGCGTATGGCTACACCTTC	CASSLRTAYGYTF
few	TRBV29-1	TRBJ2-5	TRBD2	TGCAGCGTCGCACCGGGACTAGCGGGAGGAGTGCTGGAGACCCAGTACTTC	CSVAPGLAGGVLETQYF
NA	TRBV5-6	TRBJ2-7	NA	TGTGCCAGCAGCTTTGCGAAAATACTATCCTACGAGCAGTACTTC	CASSFAKILSYEQYF
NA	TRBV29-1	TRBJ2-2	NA	TGCAGCGTTGACCGGATCAACACCGGGGAGCTGTTTTTT	CSVDRINTGELFF
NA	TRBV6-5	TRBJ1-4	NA	TGTGCCAGCAGTTATTCGAGCGTATCCGAAAAACTGTTTTTT	CASSYSSVSEKLFF
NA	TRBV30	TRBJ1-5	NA	TGTGCCTGGAGTGTACGGCATCAGCAGCCCCAGCATTTT	CAWSVRHQQPQHF
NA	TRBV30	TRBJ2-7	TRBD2	TGTGCCTGGAGCCCGGGACTAGCGGGTTCAAAGAAGCAGTACTTC	CAWSPGLAGSKKQYF
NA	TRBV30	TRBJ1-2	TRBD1	TGTGCCTGGAGTGTACATATGGTCGGGACAGGGACCCTGTATGGCTACACCTTC	CAWSVHMVGTGTLYGYTF
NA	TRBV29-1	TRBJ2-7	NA	TGCAGCGTTGGGACCCCCGAAAGCTCCTACGAGCAGTACTTC	CSVGTPESSYEQYF
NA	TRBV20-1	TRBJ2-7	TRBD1	TGCAGTGCAGACAGGGGCGGCGAGCAGTACTTC	CSADRGGEQYF
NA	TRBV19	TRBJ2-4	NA	TGTGCCAGTAGCCGGGGATCCAAAAACATTCAGTACTTC	CASSRGSKNIQYF
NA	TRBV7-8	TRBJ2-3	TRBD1	TGTGCCAGCAGCCGATCCACCGGGACAGGGGGTACAGATACGCAGTATTTT	CASSRSTGTGGTDTQYF
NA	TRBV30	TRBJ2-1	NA	TGTGCCTGGAGTGACAGTGGTGAGCAGTTCTTC	CAWSDSGEQFF
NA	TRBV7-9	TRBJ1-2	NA	TGTGCCAGCAGCTTATCTGGCATTAACTATGGCTACACCTTC	CASSLSGINYGYTF
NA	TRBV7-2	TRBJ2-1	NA	TGTGCCAGCAGCGCCCCGAGCTCCTACAATGAGCAGTTCTTC	CASSAPSSYNEQFF
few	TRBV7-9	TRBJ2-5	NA	TGTGCCAGCAACTCCTTCGGAGGCCAAGAGACCCAGTACTTC	CASNSFGGQETQYF
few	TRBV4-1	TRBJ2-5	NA	TGCGCCAGCAGCCAAGTTTCGGTCCAAGAGACCCAGTACTTC	CASSQVSVQETQYF
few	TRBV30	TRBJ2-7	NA	TGTGCCTGGAGTGTACGGTTTGGGTACGAGCAGTACTTC	CAWSVRFGYEQYF
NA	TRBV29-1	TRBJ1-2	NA	TGCAGCGTTGATAGCGGCTACACCTTC	CSVDSGYTF
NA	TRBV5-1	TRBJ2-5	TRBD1	TGCGCCAGCAGCTACGACAGGGTAGGAGAGACCCAGTACTTC	CASSYDRVGETQYF